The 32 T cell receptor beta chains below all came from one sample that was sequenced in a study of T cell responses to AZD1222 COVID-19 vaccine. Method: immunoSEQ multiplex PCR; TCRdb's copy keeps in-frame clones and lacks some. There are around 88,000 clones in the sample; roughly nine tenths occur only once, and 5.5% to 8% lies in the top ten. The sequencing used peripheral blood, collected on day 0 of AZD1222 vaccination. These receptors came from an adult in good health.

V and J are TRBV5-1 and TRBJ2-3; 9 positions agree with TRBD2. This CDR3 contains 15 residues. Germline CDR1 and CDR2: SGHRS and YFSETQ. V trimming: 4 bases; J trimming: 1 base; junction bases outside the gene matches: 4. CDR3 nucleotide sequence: TGCGCCAGCAGCCACCGGACTAGCGGCACAGATACGCAGTATTTT. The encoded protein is CASSHRTSGTDTQYF.

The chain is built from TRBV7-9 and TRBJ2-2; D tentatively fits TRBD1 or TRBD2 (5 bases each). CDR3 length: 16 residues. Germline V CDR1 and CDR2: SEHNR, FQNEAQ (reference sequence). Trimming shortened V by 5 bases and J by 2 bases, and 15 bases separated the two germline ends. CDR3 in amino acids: CASSLRDGINTGELFF. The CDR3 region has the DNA TGTGCCAGCAGCCTCAGGGACGGAATAAACACCGGGGAGCTGTTTTTT.

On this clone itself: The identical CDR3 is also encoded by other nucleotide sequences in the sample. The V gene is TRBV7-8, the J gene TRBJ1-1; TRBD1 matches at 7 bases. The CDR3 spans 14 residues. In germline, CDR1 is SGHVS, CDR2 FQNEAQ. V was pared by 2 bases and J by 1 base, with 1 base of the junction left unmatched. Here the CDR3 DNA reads TGTGCCAGCAGCTTACGACAGGGGAACACTGAAGCTTTCTTT. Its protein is CASSLRQGNTEAFF.

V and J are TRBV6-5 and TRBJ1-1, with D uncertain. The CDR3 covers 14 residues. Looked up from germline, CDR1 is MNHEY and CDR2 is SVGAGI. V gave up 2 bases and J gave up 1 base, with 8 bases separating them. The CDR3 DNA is TGTGCCAGCAGTTACGGGCGGGGGAACACTGAAGCTTTCTTT. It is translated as CASSYGRGNTEAFF.

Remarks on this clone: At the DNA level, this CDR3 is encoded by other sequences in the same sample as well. CDR3 in amino acids: CASTMNTEAFF. The CDR3 coding sequence is TGTGCCAGCACCATGAACACTGAAGCTTTCTTT. The chain joins TRBV2 to TRBJ1-1; D remains ambiguous. This CDR3 contains 11 residues. Germline assignment: CDR1 SNHLY and CDR2 FYNNEI. V lost 7 bases, J lost 0 bases, and 3 bases lay in between.

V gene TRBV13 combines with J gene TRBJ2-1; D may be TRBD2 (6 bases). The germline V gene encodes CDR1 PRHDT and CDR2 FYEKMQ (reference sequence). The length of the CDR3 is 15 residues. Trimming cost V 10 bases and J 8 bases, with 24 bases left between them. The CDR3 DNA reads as TGTGCCACCTCCCTGAGGGTAGCGGAGTGGGATGAGCAGTTCTTC. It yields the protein CATSLRVAEWDEQFF.

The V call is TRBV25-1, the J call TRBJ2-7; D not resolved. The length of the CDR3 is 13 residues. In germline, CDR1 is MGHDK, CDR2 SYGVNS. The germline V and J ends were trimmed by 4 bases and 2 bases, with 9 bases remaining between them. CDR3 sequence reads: CASSVAGAYEQYF. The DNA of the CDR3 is TGTGCCAGCAGTGTAGCAGGCGCCTACGAGCAGTACTTC.

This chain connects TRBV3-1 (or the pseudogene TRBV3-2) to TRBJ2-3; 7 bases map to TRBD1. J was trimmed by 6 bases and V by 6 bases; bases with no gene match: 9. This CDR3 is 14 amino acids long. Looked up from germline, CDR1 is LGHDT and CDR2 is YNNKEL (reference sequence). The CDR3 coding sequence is TGTGCCAGCAGAGACCGGGACAGACAGGATACGCAGTATTTT. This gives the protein CASRDRDRQDTQYF.

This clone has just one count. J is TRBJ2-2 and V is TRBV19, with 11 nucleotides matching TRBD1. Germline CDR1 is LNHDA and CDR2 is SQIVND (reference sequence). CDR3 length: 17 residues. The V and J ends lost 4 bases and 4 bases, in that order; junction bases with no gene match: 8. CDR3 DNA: TGTGCCAGTAGTACGGGACAGGGGGGTTGGTCCACCGGGGAGCTGTTTTTT. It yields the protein CASSTGQGGWSTGELFF.

Here the CDR3 DNA reads TGTGCCAGCAGGGACCCGGGACAGGGATCCATTGGGAATTCACCCCTCCACTTT. It codes for CASRDPGQGSIGNSPLHF. The chain uses TRBV2 and TRBJ1-6, with 9 bases fitting TRBD1. The CDR3 loop spans 18 amino acids. V shed 6 bases, J shed 7 bases, and the junction held 16 bases outside the gene matches. Germline V gives CDR1 SNHLY, CDR2 FYNNEI.

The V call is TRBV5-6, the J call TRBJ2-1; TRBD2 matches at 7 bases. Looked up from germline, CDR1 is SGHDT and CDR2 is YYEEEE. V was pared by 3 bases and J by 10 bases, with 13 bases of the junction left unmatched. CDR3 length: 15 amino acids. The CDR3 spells CASSWGGDFLGEQFF. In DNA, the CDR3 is TGTGCCAGCAGCTGGGGGGGAGACTTCCTCGGGGAGCAGTTCTTC.

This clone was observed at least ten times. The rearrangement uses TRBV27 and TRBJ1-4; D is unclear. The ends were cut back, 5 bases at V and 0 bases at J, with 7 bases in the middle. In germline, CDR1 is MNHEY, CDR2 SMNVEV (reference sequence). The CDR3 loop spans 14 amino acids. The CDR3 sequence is CASSVSATNEKLFF. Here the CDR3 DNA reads TGTGCCAGCAGTGTCAGTGCAACTAATGAAAAACTGTTTTTT.

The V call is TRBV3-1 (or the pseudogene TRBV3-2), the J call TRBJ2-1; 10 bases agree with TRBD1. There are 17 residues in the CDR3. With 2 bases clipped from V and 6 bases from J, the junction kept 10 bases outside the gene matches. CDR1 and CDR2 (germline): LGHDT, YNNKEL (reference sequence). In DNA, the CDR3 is TGTGCCAGCAGCCAACACCCCGGGACAGGGGTCCGCAATGAGCAGTTCTTC. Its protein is CASSQHPGTGVRNEQFF.

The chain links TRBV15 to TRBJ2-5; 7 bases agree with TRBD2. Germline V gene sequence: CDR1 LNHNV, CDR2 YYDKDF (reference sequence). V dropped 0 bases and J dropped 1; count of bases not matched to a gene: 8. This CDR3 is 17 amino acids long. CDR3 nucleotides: TGTGCCACCAGCAGAGATCCTACTGGGGGGGTCCAAGAGACCCAGTACTTC. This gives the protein CATSRDPTGGVQETQYF. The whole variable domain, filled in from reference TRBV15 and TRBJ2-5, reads DAMVIQNPRYQVTQFGKPVTLSCSQTLNHNVMYWYQQKSSQAPKLLFHYYDKDFNNEADTPDNFQSRRPNTSFCFLDIRSPGLGDTAMYLCATSRDPTGGVQETQYFGPGTRLLVL.

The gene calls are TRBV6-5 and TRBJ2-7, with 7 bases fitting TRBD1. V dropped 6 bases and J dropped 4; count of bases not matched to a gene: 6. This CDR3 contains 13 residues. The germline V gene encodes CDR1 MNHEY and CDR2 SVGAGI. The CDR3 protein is CASRGQGVYEQYF. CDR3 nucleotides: TGTGCCAGCAGGGGGCAGGGGGTTTACGAGCAGTACTTC.

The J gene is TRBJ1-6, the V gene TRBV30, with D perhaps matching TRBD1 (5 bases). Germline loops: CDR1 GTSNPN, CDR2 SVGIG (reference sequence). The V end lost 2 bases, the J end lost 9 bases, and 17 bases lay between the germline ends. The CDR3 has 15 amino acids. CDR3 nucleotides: TGTGCCTGGAGTAGGGAGGACACATGGCGTTCACCCCTCCACTTT. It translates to CAWSREDTWRSPLHF.

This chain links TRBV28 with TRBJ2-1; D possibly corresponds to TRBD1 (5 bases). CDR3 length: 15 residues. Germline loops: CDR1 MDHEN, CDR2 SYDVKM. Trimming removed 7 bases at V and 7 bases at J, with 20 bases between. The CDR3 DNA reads TGTGCCAGCATCCAACCGAAGGGGCAAGGGAATGAGCAGTTCTTC. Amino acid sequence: CASIQPKGQGNEQFF.

Here the CDR3 DNA reads TGTGCCAGCAGTGTTGGGTCGCGGGGAGGGCAAGAGACCCAGTACTTC. This codes for CASSVGSRGGQETQYF. The rearrangement links TRBV2 to TRBJ2-5, with TRBD2 identical over 7 bases. The CDR3 has 16 residues. V lost 4 bases and J lost 2; bases outside the gene matches: 10. In germline, CDR1 is SNHLY, CDR2 FYNNEI.

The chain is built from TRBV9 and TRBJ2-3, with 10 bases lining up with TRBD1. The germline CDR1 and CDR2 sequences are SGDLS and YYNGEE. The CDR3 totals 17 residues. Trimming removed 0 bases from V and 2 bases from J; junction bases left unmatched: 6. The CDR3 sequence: CASSVAQTGGTTDTQYF. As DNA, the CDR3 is TGTGCCAGCAGCGTAGCCCAGACAGGGGGCACCACAGATACGCAGTATTTT.

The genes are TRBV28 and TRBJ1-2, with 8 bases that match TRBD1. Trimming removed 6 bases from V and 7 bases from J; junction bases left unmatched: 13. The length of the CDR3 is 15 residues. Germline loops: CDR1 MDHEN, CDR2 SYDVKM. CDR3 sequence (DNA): TGTGCCAGCAGGGGAACAGGACAGGGCGGGGCTGGCTACACCTTC. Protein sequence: CASRGTGQGGAGYTF.

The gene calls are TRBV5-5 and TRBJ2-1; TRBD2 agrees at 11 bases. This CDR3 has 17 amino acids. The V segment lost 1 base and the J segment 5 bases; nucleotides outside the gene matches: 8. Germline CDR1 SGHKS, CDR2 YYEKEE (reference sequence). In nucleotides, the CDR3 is TGTGCCAGCAGCTTGAGTCTAGCGGGGGGAGCTAACAATGAGCAGTTCTTC. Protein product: CASSLSLAGGANNEQFF.

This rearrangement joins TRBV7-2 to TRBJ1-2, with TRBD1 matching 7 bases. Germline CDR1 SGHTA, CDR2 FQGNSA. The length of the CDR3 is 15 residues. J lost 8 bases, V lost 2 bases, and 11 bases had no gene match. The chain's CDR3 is CASSLPTQGLGGYTF. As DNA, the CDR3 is TGTGCCAGCAGCTTACCAACACAGGGGCTTGGCGGCTACACCTTC.

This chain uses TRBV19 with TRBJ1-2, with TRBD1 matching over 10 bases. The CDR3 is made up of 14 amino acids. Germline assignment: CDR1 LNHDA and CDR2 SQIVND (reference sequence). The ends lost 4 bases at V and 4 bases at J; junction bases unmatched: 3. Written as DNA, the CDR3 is TGTGCCAGTAGTAAGGGACAGGGGACCTATGGCTACACCTTC. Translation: CASSKGQGTYGYTF.

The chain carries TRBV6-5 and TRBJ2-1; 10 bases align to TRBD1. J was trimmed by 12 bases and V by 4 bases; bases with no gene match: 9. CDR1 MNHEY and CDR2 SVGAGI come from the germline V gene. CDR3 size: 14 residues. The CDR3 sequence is CASSSRDRGVSQFF. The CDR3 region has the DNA TGTGCCAGCAGTTCTCGGGACAGGGGCGTTTCGCAGTTCTTC.

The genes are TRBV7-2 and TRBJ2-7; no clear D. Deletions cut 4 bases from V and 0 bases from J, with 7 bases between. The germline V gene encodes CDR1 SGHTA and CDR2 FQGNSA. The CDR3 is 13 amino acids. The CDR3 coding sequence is TGTGCCAGCAGCTACTACGGCTCCTACGAGCAGTACTTC. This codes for CASSYYGSYEQYF.

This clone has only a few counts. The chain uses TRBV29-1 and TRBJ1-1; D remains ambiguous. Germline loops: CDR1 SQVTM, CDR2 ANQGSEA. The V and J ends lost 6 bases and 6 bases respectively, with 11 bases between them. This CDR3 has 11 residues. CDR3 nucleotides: TGCAGCGTACGATCCAACCCTGAAGCTTTCTTT. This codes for CSVRSNPEAFF.

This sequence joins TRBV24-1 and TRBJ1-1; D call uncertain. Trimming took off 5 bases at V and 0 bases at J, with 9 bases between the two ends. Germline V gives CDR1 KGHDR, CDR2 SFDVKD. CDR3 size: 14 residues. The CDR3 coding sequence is TGTGCCACCAGTGCCACAGACATGAACACTGAAGCTTTCTTT. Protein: CATSATDMNTEAFF.

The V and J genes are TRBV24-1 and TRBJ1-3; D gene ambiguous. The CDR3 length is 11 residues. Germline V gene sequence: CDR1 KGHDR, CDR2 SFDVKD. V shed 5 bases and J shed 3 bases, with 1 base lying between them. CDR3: CATSVGNTIYF. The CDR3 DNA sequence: TGTGCCACCAGTGTTGGAAACACCATATATTTT.

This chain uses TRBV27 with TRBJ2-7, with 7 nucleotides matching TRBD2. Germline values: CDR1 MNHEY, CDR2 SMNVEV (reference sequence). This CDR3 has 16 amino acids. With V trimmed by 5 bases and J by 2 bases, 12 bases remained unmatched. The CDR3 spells CASSPYPTGGTYEQYF. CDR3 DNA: TGTGCCAGCAGTCCATACCCCACGGGAGGCACCTACGAGCAGTACTTC.

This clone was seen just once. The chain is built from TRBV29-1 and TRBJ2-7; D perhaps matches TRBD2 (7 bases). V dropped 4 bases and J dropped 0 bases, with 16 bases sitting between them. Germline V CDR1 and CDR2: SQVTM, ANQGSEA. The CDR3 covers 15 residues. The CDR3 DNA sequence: TGCAGCGTTGCCCGGGGGGCCCAGAGCTCCTACGAGCAGTACTTC. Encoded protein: CSVARGAQSSYEQYF.

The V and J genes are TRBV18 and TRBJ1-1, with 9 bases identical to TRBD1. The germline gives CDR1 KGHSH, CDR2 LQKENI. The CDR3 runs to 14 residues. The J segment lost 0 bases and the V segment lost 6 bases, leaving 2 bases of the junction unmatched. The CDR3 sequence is CASSGDRVNTEAFF. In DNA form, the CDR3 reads TGTGCCAGCTCGGGGGACAGGGTGAACACTGAAGCTTTCTTT.

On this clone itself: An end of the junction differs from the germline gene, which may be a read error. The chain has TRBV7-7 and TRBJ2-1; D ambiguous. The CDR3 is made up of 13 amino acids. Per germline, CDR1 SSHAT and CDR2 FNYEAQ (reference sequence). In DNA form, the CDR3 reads TGTGCTAGCAGTCAGGACCATTACAATGAGCAGTTCTTC. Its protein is CASSQDHYNEQFF.